The 20 T cell receptor beta chains reported below all come from one sample, sequenced in a study of human T cells and chemical hapten exposure. Regarding time point: patch test 3, about 24 weeks after DPC sensitization. Treatment denoted: therapeutic diphenylcyclopropenone sensitization with weekly scalp DPC. TCRdb fed the RACE reads into MiXCR, producing one record per CDR3 protein. The sample carries 190,000 or so distinct CDR3 sequences, under 25% recorded once. Material: whole blood, obtained in connection with sensitization to the hapten diphenylcyclopropenone (DPC). These receptors were obtained from a woman aged 40 to 50 with alopecia areata. Some clones in this sample may be carry-over from other donors' samples.

Only a few counts were recorded for this clonotype. The rearrangement joins TRBV6-5 to TRBJ2-2; D gene unclear. The germline CDR1 and CDR2 sequences are MNHEY and SVGAGI. V lost 2 bases to trimming and J lost 4 bases, with 11 bases between them. The CDR3 extends over 15 amino acids. CDR3 sequence (DNA): TGTGCCAGCAGTTACCAGCGTCCAAGCACCGGGGAGCTGTTTTTT. It yields the protein CASSYQRPSTGELFF.

This clonotype was detected only a few times. This chain connects TRBV10-3 to TRBJ2-2; the match to TRBD2 covers 8 bases. Germline assignment: CDR1 ENHRY and CDR2 SYGVKD. With 8 bases clipped from V and 3 bases from J, the junction kept 2 bases outside the gene matches. This CDR3 region has 13 residues. CDR3 protein: CAIAGGDTGELFF. The CDR3 nucleotides read TGTGCCATCGCCGGGGGGGACACCGGGGAGCTGTTTTTT.

This rearrangement joins TRBV5-5 to TRBJ1-5; D perhaps matches TRBD1 (5 bases). Germline CDR1 is SGHKS and CDR2 is YYEKEE (reference sequence). The V and J ends lost 1 base and 3 bases respectively, with 14 bases between them. The CDR3 consists of 16 residues. As DNA, the CDR3 is TGTGCCAGCAGCTTGTTTGGTGCAGGGCACAATCAGCCCCAGCATTTT. It encodes CASSLFGAGHNQPQHF.

This clonotype has at least ten counts. The chain has TRBV5-1 and TRBJ2-3; a weak D match, TRBD1 (6 bases). The germline gives CDR1 SGHRS, CDR2 YFSETQ. This CDR3 region has 17 residues. V was cut by 0 bases and J by 2 bases, with 16 bases left in between. The CDR3, as DNA: TGCGCCAGCAGCTTGGCCCTGCGGTACAGGGACACAGATACGCAGTATTTT. Amino acids: CASSLALRYRDTDTQYF. Full variable domain (remainder filled in from reference TRBV5-1 and TRBJ2-3): KAGVTQTPRYLIKTRGQQVTLSCSPISGHRSVSWYQQTPGQGLQFLFEYFSETQRNKGNFPGRFSGRQFSNSRSEMNVSTLELGDSALYLCASSLALRYRDTDTQYFGPGTRLTVL.

Only a few counts were recorded for this clonotype. The chain uses TRBV6-2 or TRBV6-3 and TRBJ1-5, with D possibly matching TRBD1 (5 bases). In germline, CDR1 is MNHEY, CDR2 SVGEGT. The CDR3 has 18 residues. V gave up 6 bases and J gave up 0 bases, with 21 bases separating them. CDR3 region: CASRTEGQGTLSNQPQHF. The DNA for the CDR3 is TGTGCCAGCAGAACAGAAGGCCAGGGTACCCTTAGCAATCAGCCCCAGCATTTT.

The chain couples TRBV9 to TRBJ2-7; no definite D call. This CDR3 has 15 amino acids. Germline assignment: CDR1 SGDLS and CDR2 YYNGEE. V was trimmed by 0 bases and J by 2 bases, leaving 12 bases between them. CDR3 in DNA: TGTGCCAGCAGCGTAGGCGGCTACACAACCTACGAGCAGTACTTC. Encoded protein: CASSVGGYTTYEQYF.

This clonotype was seen only a few times. V and J are TRBV6-5 and TRBJ2-2, with TRBD1 matching over 9 bases. CDR3 length: 15 amino acids. CDR1 and CDR2 from the germline V gene are MNHEY and SVGAGI. The V gene end was trimmed by 8 bases and the J gene end by 7 bases; junction bases not matched to a gene: 11. CDR3: CASSRTGDSGGELFF. The CDR3, as DNA: TGTGCCAGCTCACGGACAGGGGATAGTGGCGGGGAGCTGTTTTTT.

This chain uses TRBV3-1 with TRBJ1-2; 10 positions agree with TRBD1. Germline V gives CDR1 LGHDT, CDR2 YNNKEL (reference sequence). V gave up 1 base and J gave up 6 bases; unmatched junction bases: 5. The CDR3 extends over 15 amino acids. CDR3 DNA sequence: TGTGCCAGCAGCCAAGTAGACAGGGGGCGAAATGGCTACACCTTC. Its protein is CASSQVDRGRNGYTF.

This clonotype has more than one count but fewer than ten. The chain has TRBV28 and TRBJ2-5; D remains ambiguous. Germline V gene lookup returns CDR1 MDHEN and CDR2 SYDVKM. This CDR3 has 13 residues. Trimming took off 1 base at V and 3 bases at J, with 6 bases between the two ends. The DNA for the CDR3 is TGTGCCAGCAGTTTATTACAGAAAGAGACCCAGTACTTC. This sequence encodes CASSLLQKETQYF.

The V gene is TRBV12-3 or TRBV12-4, the J gene TRBJ2-1; no reliable D call. Deletions cut 0 bases from V and 6 bases from J, with 3 bases between. This CDR3 region has 12 residues. The CDR3 coding sequence is TGTGCCAGCAGTTTAGCCCGCAATGAGCAGTTCTTC. Amino acids: CASSLARNEQFF.

The V and J genes are TRBV7-2 and TRBJ1-6; 9 nucleotides line up with TRBD1. With V trimmed by 4 bases and J by 10 bases, 14 bases remained unmatched. CDR3 size: 17 residues. Germline V gene sequence: CDR1 SGHTA, CDR2 FQGNSA. CDR3 DNA sequence: TGTGCCAGCAGCTCTTGGACAGGGGTAATGGGTGGGTCACCCCTCCACTTT. Its protein product is CASSSWTGVMGGSPLHF.

The J gene is TRBJ1-4, the V gene TRBV20-1; D might be TRBD1 (5 bases). CDR1 and CDR2 (germline): DFQATT, SNEGSKA (reference sequence). Trimming shortened V by 0 bases and J by 8 bases, and 10 bases separated the two germline ends. This CDR3 has 13 amino acids. DNA for the CDR3: TGCAGTGCTAGAGACGGGGCGTGGGAAAAACTGTTTTTT. This encodes CSARDGAWEKLFF.

This CDR3 is CASSPGTTEAFF. CDR3 nucleotide sequence: TGTGCCAGCTCACCCGGGACGACTGAAGCTTTCTTT. The V and J genes are TRBV18 and TRBJ1-1; a possible D gene is TRBD1 (5 bases). The CDR3 covers 12 residues. CDR1 and CDR2 (germline): KGHSH, LQKENI. V lost 3 bases and J lost 5, with 7 bases in between.

This chain connects TRBV6-6 to TRBJ2-7; possibly TRBD1 for D (5 bases). CDR3 length equals 15 residues. The V and J ends lost 5 bases and 2 bases respectively, with 16 bases between them. CDR1 MNHNY and CDR2 SVGAGI come from the germline V gene (reference sequence). DNA for the CDR3: TGTGCCAGCAGTCAAGGGGTCTCGACCACCTACGAGCAGTACTTC. Translating gives CASSQGVSTTYEQYF.

This clonotype appeared a few times. The chain links TRBV27 to TRBJ2-3; D gene ambiguous. The CDR3 covers 12 residues. Trimming removed 6 bases from V and 4 bases from J, with 8 bases in between. CDR1 is MNHEY, CDR2 SMNVEV, per germline (reference sequence). The chain's CDR3 is CASSLPSDTQYF. CDR3 DNA sequence: TGTGCCAGCAGCCTCCCCTCAGATACGCAGTATTTT.

This clonotype came up a few times. V and J are TRBV27 and TRBJ2-4, with 10 bases aligning to TRBD1. CDR3 size: 15 residues. V trimming: 0 bases; J trimming: 11 bases; junction bases outside the gene matches: 7. Germline V gene lookup returns CDR1 MNHEY and CDR2 SMNVEV (reference sequence). This chain's CDR3 is CASSLSSGQGGLQYF. DNA of the CDR3: TGTGCCAGCAGTTTATCCTCCGGACAGGGGGGTCTTCAGTACTTC.

The sample holds a few counts of this clonotype. J is TRBJ1-1 and V is TRBV6-6; 9 positions match TRBD1. Germline CDR1 and CDR2: MNHNY and SVGAGI (reference sequence). Unmatched junction bases numbered 5, after V lost 6 bases and J lost 3 bases. The CDR3 is 14 amino acids. CDR3 residues: CASRYRGRDTEAFF. The CDR3 DNA sequence: TGTGCCAGCAGATACAGGGGGCGCGACACTGAAGCTTTCTTT.

This clonotype was seen repeatedly, ten times or more. CDR3 sequence reads: CASSPRDGGEKLFF. The CDR3 nucleotides read TGTGCCAGCAGCCCCCGGGACGGGGGAGAAAAACTGTTTTTT. The gene calls are TRBV12-3 or TRBV12-4 and TRBJ1-4, with a tentative D call TRBD1 (5 bases). This CDR3 comprises 14 residues. The V and J ends lost 6 bases and 8 bases respectively, with 16 bases between them.

This clonotype appeared a single time. J is TRBJ1-1 and V is TRBV24-1, with D possibly TRBD1 on 5 matching bases. From germline, CDR1 is KGHDR and CDR2 SFDVKD. The V end was cut by 5 bases, the J end by 4 bases, with 22 bases between. CDR3 length: 17 amino acids. The CDR3 DNA follows: TGTGCCACCAGTGTGGGCGGCGGGGCGGGCTTAGGCACTGAAGCTTTCTTT. This gives the protein CATSVGGGAGLGTEAFF.

V usage is TRBV10-3 and J usage is TRBJ1-4; TRBD1 aligns across 7 bases. Germline CDR1 is ENHRY and CDR2 is SYGVKD. This CDR3 has 15 residues. Trimming removed 0 bases from V and 5 bases from J; junction bases left unmatched: 3. CDR3 residues: CAISESDRANEKLFF. The CDR3 coding sequence is TGTGCCATCAGTGAGTCCGACAGGGCGAATGAAAAACTGTTTTTT.